This TCR beta chain came from a study of cytomegalovirus exposure and HLA in healthy donors. In the study overall: Researchers found that roughly 77% of 350 to 500 genotyped donors fell within the Caucasian-associated ancestry cluster. Notes on the study in general: TCR association rates varied by HLA locus in a later analysis, with DRB1 highest and HLA-C lowest. Generally TCR sequences proved uncommon, though certain public TCRs appeared in numerous donors.

All the people who gave samples were healthy bone marrow donors. The PCR made use of 60 Vbeta and 13 Jbeta primers. Sequencing was performed with immunoSEQ multiplex PCR; in TCRdb, only in-frame clones are kept and a portion is missing. This table has about 60,000 clones, approximately 71% appearing once. Trimming left V 3 bases short and J 5 bases short, with 11 bases between. The CDR3 loop spans 15 amino acids. Germline values: CDR1 SGHAT, CDR2 FQNNGV. Comment on this clone: What it binds is unknown.

The source of this sequence is a man between 40 and 49 years old in good health and CMV-seropositive. The sequencing input was PBMCs. This chain joins TRBV11-2 and TRBJ1-6, with D unclear. Here the CDR3 DNA reads TGTGCCAGCAGCTTCCGGGGTACGGATAATTCACCCCTCCACTTT. Encoded protein: CASSFRGTDNSPLHF.